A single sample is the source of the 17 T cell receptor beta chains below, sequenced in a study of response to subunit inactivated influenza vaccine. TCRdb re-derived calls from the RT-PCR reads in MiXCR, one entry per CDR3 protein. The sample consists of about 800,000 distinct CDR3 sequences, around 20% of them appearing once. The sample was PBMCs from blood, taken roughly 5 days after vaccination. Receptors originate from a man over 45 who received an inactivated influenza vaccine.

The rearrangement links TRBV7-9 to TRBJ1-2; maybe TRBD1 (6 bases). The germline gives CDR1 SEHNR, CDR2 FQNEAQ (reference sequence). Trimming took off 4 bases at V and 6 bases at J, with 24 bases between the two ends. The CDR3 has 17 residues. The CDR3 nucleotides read TGTGCCAGCAGCTCCTTAAAGGCCAAACAGGGAGTACATGGCTACACCTTC. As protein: CASSSLKAKQGVHGYTF.

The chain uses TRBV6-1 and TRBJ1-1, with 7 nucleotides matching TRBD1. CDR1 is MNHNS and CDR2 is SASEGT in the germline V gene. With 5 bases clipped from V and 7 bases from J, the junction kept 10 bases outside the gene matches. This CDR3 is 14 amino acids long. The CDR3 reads CASSRQGGPHEAFF. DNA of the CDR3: TGTGCCAGCAGTCGACAGGGTGGTCCCCATGAAGCTTTCTTT.

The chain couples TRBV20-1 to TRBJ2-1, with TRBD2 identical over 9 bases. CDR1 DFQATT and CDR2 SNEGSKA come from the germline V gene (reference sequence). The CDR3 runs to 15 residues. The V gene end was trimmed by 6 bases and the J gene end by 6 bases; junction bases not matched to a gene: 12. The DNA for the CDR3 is TGCAGTGCCCACCTTATAGCGGGAGTAGGCAATGAGCAGTTCTTC. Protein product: CSAHLIAGVGNEQFF.

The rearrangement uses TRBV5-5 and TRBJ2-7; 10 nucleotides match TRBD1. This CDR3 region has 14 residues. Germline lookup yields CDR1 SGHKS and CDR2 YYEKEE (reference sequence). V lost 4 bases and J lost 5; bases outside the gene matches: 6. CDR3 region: CASSPGTGDHEQYF. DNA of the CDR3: TGTGCCAGCAGCCCCGGGACAGGGGACCACGAGCAGTACTTC.

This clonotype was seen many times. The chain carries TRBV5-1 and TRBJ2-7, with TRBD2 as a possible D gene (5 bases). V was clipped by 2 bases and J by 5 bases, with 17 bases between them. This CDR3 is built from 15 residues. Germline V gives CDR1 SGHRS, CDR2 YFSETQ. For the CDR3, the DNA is TGCGCCAGCAGCTTCCGGTCGGGGTACGACCACGAGCAGTACTTC. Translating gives CASSFRSGYDHEQYF.

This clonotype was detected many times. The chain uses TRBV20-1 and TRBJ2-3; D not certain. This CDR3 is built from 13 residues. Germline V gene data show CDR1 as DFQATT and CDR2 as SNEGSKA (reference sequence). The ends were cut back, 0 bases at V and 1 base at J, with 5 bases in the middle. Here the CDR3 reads CSAREIGTDTQYF. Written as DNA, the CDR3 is TGCAGTGCTAGAGAAATTGGCACAGATACGCAGTATTTT.

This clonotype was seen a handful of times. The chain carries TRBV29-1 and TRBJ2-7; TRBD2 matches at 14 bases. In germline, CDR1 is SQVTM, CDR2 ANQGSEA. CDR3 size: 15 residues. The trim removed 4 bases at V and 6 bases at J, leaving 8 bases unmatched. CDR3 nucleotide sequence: TGCAGCGTTGGAGTCGGGACTAGCGGGAGCGTCGAGCAGTACTTC. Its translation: CSVGVGTSGSVEQYF.

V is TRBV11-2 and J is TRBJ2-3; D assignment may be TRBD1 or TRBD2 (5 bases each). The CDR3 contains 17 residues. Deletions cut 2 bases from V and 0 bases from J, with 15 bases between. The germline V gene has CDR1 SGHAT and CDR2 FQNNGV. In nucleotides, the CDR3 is TGTGCCAGCAGCTTACTCACCGGGACGGTAAGCACAGATACGCAGTATTTT. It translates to CASSLLTGTVSTDTQYF.

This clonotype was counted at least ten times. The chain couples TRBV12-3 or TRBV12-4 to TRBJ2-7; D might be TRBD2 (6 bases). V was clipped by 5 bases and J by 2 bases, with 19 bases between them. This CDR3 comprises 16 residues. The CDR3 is CASSSLRGGATYEQYF. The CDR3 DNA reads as TGTGCCAGCAGTAGCCTTCGGGGCGGGGCGACCTACGAGCAGTACTTC.

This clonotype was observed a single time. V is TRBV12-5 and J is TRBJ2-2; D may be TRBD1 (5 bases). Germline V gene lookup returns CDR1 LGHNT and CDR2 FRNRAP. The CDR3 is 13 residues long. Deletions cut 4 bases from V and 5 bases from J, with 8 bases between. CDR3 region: CASGSRTTGELFF. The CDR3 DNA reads TGTGCTAGTGGTTCCCGGACAACCGGGGAGCTGTTTTTT.

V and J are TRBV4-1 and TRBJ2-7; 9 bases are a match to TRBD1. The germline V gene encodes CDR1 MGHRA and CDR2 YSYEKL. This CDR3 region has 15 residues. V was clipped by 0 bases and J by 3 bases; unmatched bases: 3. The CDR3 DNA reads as TGCGCCAGCAGCCAAGAACCGGGACAGGGCTACGAGCAGTACTTC. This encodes CASSQEPGQGYEQYF.

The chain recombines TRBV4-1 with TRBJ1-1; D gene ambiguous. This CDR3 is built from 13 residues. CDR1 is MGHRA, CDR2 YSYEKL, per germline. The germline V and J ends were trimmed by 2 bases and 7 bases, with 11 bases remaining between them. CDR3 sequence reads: CASSQTGWGEAFF. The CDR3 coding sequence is TGCGCCAGCAGCCAAACTGGGTGGGGTGAAGCTTTCTTT.

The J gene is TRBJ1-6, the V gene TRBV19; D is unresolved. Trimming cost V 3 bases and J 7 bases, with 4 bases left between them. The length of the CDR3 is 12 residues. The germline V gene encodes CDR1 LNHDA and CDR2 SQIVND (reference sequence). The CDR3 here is CASSIVNSPLHF. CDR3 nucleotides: TGTGCCAGTAGTATTGTGAATTCACCCCTCCACTTT.

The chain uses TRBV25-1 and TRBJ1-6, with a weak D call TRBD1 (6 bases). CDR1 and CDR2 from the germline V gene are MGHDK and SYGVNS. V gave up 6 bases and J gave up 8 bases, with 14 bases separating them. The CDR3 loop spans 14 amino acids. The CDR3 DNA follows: TGTGCCAGCAGCGGGCCCGGGACATATTCACCCCTCCACTTT. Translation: CASSGPGTYSPLHF.

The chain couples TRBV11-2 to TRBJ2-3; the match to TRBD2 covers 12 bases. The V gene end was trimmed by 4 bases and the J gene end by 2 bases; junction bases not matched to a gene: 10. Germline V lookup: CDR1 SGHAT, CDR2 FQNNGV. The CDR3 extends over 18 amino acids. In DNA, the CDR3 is TGTGCCAGCAGCTCCCCCGAACTAGCGGGGGGCCTCACAGATACGCAGTATTTT. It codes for CASSSPELAGGLTDTQYF.

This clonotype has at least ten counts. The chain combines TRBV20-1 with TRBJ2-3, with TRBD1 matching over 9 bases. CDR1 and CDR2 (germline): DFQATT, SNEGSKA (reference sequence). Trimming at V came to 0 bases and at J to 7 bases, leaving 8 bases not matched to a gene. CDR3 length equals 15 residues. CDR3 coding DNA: TGCAGTGCTAGAGATCCCGGGACAGGGTGGAATACGCAGTATTTT. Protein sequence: CSARDPGTGWNTQYF.

The CDR3 is CASSRVPGQSYEQYF. The CDR3 bases are TGCGCCAGCAGCCGGGTGCCGGGACAGTCCTACGAGCAGTACTTC. The gene calls are TRBV4-1 and TRBJ2-7, with 7 bases aligning to TRBD1. From germline, CDR1 is MGHRA and CDR2 YSYEKL. The J segment lost 1 base and the V segment lost 4 bases, leaving 7 bases of the junction unmatched. There are 15 residues in the CDR3.